The entry below describes one T cell receptor (beta chain). These data belong to a study of blood T cell repertoires in COVID-19. In the study overall: Samples of COVID-19 (acute and convalescent) were obtained from the United States, Italy and Spain. In each case, the material was cDNA or gDNA derived from T cells, B-cell-depleted T cells, or PBMCs.

Germline V gives CDR1 LNHNV, CDR2 YYDKDF (reference sequence). Trimming pared 3 bases from V and 1 base from J, leaving 9 bases between. This CDR3 is 15 amino acids long. In the original analysis: Amplified reference gene primers provided the basis for estimating nucleated cell counts. Sequencing was performed with immunoSEQ multiplex PCR; in TCRdb, only in-frame clones are kept and a portion is missing. That table supplies the V and J calls and clone size; D and trimming were determined from the DNA. Of about 99,000 clones in the sample, about 82% were seen once. The sequenced sample was peripheral blood. This clonotype was sampled from a woman aged 55-69 years in a cohort sampled during active or convalescent COVID-19. The gene calls are TRBV15 and TRBJ2-2; D may be TRBD2 (6 bases). CDR3 DNA sequence: TGTGCCACCAGCAGGAGGCGGGGGAACACCGGGGAGCTGTTTTTT. Amino acid sequence: CATSRRRGNTGELFF.